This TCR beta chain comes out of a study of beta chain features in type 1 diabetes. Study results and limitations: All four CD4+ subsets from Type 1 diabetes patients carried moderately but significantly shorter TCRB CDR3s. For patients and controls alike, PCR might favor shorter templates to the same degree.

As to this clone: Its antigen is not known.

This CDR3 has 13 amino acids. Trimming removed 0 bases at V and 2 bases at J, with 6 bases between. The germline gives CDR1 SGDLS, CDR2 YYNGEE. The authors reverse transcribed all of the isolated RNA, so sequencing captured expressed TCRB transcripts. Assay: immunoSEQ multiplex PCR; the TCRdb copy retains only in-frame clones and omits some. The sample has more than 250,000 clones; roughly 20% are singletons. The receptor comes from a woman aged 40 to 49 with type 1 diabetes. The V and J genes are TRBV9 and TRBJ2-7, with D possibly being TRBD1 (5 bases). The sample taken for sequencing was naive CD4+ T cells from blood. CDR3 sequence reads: CASSVEGAYEQYF. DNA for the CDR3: TGTGCCAGCAGCGTAGAAGGGGCCTACGAGCAGTACTTC.